The 29 T cell receptor beta chains presented below share a single source sample, sequenced in a study of tumor-infiltrating lymphocytes in primary liver carcinoma. Extraction also yielded germline DNA, while blood RNA was obtained from unsorted whole blood. The template, about 500 ng total RNA, yielded TCR beta cDNA made with a constant-region primer. Three nested multiplex PCR rounds, a slightly modified ARM-PCR, produced the libraries for TCR beta. The first two PCR rounds used TRBV1-TRBV30 primers with a Cbeta primer, 9 to 11 cycles each. One entry per CDR3 protein results from TCRdb running MiXCR on the multiplex PCR reads. The sample lists approximately 300,000 distinct CDR3 sequences; 55% to 65% were seen once. The sequenced material came from peripheral blood. The source is a man between 40 and 49 years old with primary liver carcinoma and hepatitis B virus infection.

A remark on this clonotype: Just one base apart from a much larger clone, this may be a read error. The chain carries TRBV12-3 or TRBV12-4 and TRBJ2-3; D may be TRBD2 (5 bases). Trimming stripped 7 bases from V and 4 bases from J, with 21 bases between. CDR3 size: 16 residues. The CDR3 loop is CASTGGLETWADTQYF. CDR3 in DNA: TGTGCCAGCACCGGCGGGTTAGAGACGTGGGCAGATACGCAGTATTTT.

This sequence joins TRBV6-2 or TRBV6-3 and TRBJ2-1; D is uncertain. The germline CDR1 and CDR2 sequences are MNHEY and SVGEGT. V lost 7 bases to trimming and J lost 15 bases, with 16 bases between them. The CDR3 sequence is 11 residues long. The CDR3, as DNA: TGTGCCAGCAATAGAAGCGATGTGGTGTTCTTC. Protein product: CASNRSDVVFF.

This chain links TRBV19 with TRBJ2-5; D is perhaps TRBD1 (6 bases). Trimming shortened V by 5 bases and J by 5 bases, and 15 bases separated the two germline ends. The germline gives CDR1 LNHDA, CDR2 SQIVND (reference sequence). CDR3 length: 14 residues. The CDR3 here is CASSRQGFGETQYF. The CDR3, as DNA: TGTGCCAGTAGTCGGCAGGGGTTTGGCGAGACCCAGTACTTC. The full variable domain, completed using reference TRBV19 and TRBJ2-5, is DGGITQSPKYLFRKEGQNVTLSCEQNLNHDAMYWYRQDPGQGLRLIYYSQIVNDFQKGDIAEGYSVSREKKESFPLTVTSAQKNPTAFYLCASSRQGFGETQYFGPGTRLLVL.

With regard to this clonotype: Lacking the conserved final phenylalanine or tryptophan, this CDR3 likely reflects a read error. The chain links TRBV6-5 to TRBJ2-1; D tentatively fits TRBD1 or TRBD2 (5 bases each). This CDR3 is built from 14 residues. Looked up from germline, CDR1 is MNHEY and CDR2 is SVGAGI. In nucleotides, the CDR3 is TGTGCCTGCAGTTACGGGGCAGGAGGCGGTGAGCAGTTCTTA. Its translation is CACSYGAGGGEQFL.

The V gene is TRBV28, the J gene TRBJ2-2, with D uncertain. From germline, CDR1 is MDHEN and CDR2 SYDVKM. V lost 2 bases to trimming and J lost 5 bases, with 12 bases between them. This CDR3 spans 15 amino acids. CDR3 region: CASSLNGDKTGELFF. The CDR3, as DNA: TGTGCCAGCAGTTTAAACGGAGACAAGACCGGGGAGCTGTTTTTT.

V is TRBV5-1 and J is TRBJ2-1; D is ambiguous. This CDR3 region has 12 residues. Trimming left V 5 bases short and J 4 bases short, with 7 bases between. The germline V gene has CDR1 SGHRS and CDR2 YFSETQ. CDR3 sequence: CASSFEYNEQFF. CDR3 coding DNA: TGCGCCAGCAGTTTTGAGTACAATGAGCAGTTCTTC.

On this clonotype itself: A single base separates this from a much larger clone, so it may be a read error. The J gene is TRBJ2-3, the V gene TRBV11-2; D may match TRBD1 or TRBD2 (5 bases each). The CDR3 contains 14 residues. Germline V gene data show CDR1 as SGHAT and CDR2 as FQNNGV. As DNA, the CDR3 is TGTGCCAGCAGCCGGGGCTTTGACACATATACGCAGTATTTT. The encoded protein is CASSRGFDTYTQYF.

About this clonotype: A much larger clone lies one base from this, so it may be a read error. V gene TRBV6-1 combines with J gene TRBJ2-7, with TRBD2 identical over 10 bases. CDR1 and CDR2 from the germline V gene are MNHNS and SASEGT. This CDR3 is built from 17 residues. V shed 10 bases, J shed 0 bases, and the junction held 15 bases outside the gene matches. CDR3 nucleotides: TGTGCCACCCAACGGGCTAGCGGGGGTCCGAGCTCCTACGAGCAGTACTTC. It codes for CATQRASGGPSSYEQYF.

Details on this clonotype: This may be a read error, as it is one base from a much larger clone. The V gene is TRBV4-1, the J gene TRBJ2-6, with unresolved D. This CDR3 comprises 16 residues. Germline assignment: CDR1 MGHRA and CDR2 YSYEKL. V dropped 7 bases and J dropped 0 bases, with 13 bases sitting between them. The CDR3 protein is CASNPYAGSGANVLTF. The CDR3 region has the DNA TGCGCCAGCAACCCCTACGCAGGCTCTGGGGCCAACGTCCTGACTTTC.

Remarks on this clonotype: The junction shows a germline mismatch at one end, possibly a read error. This chain links TRBV11-2 with TRBJ2-7, with D perhaps given as TRBD1 or TRBD2 (5 bases each). This CDR3 has 15 residues. The V gene's germline CDR1 is SGHAT and CDR2 FQNNGV. DNA for the CDR3: TGTGCCAGCAGCCCGACGATCGGACAAGACTACGAGCACTACTTC. Translating it yields CASSPTIGQDYEHYF.

With respect to this clonotype: With a much larger clone just one base away, this may be a read error. The chain joins TRBV6-1 to TRBJ1-2; tentative D call: TRBD1 (6 bases). Germline V CDR1 and CDR2: MNHNS, SASEGT. The V gene lost 6 bases and the J gene lost 2 bases, with 10 bases spanning the gap. The CDR3 runs to 13 residues. The CDR3 is CASRDGGNYGYTF. The CDR3 bases are TGTGCCAGCAGGGACGGGGGCAACTATGGCTACACCTTC.

Concerning this clonotype: An end of the junction differs from the germline gene, which may be a read error. The chain has TRBV29-1 and TRBJ1-2, with D unclear. The CDR3 covers 13 residues. From germline, CDR1 is SQVTM and CDR2 ANQGSEA. CDR3 DNA: TGTAGCGTTGGCCGGATCCCGGACTATGGCTACATCTTC. This sequence encodes CSVGRIPDYGYIF.

Remarks on this clonotype: The junction and the germline gene differ at one end; a read error may be behind it. V gene TRBV11-2 combines with J gene TRBJ2-2, with 8 positions matching TRBD2. The CDR3 length is 16 residues. Per germline, CDR1 SGHAT and CDR2 FQNNGV. This CDR3 is CASSLFREGNTWELFF. In DNA form, the CDR3 reads TGTGCCAGCAGCTTATTTCGGGAGGGGAACACCTGGGAGCTGTTTTTT.

On this clonotype itself: A much larger clone is a single base away; this may be a read error. The V gene is TRBV10-2, the J gene TRBJ2-7, with 11 positions matching TRBD1. This CDR3 comprises 14 residues. Looked up from germline, CDR1 is WSHSY and CDR2 is SAAADI. The CDR3 bases are TGCGCCAGCAGTGGTGGGACAGGGGGGTACGAGCGGTACTTC. Translation: CASSGGTGGYERYF.

In regard to this clonotype: Compared with germline, one end of the junction differs, possibly owing to a read error. For the CDR3, the DNA is TGCGCCATCAGCCTCGGCCCGGGACAGAAAAACTCTGGAAACACCATATATTTT. Its protein is CAISLGPGQKNSGNTIYF. V gene TRBV4-1 combines with J gene TRBJ1-3, with 7 nucleotides matching TRBD1. Germline CDR1 and CDR2: MGHRA and YSYEKL. This CDR3 region has 18 residues.

As for this clonotype: One end of the junction varies from germline; a read error may be responsible. The V call is TRBV12-3 or TRBV12-4, the J call TRBJ2-1; 8 nucleotides line up with TRBD2. The CDR3 length is 15 residues. The chain's CDR3 is CAGSLDPSGYNEQFF. The CDR3 region has the DNA TGTGCCGGCAGTTTAGACCCTAGCGGGTACAATGAGCAGTTCTTC.

The table lists this clonotype with many counts. The CDR3 here is CASSYGGGTDTQYF. As DNA, the CDR3 is TGTGCCAGCAGCTACGGGGGAGGGACAGATACGCAGTATTTT. The genes are TRBV7-9 and TRBJ2-3; TRBD2 matches at 7 bases. With 4 bases clipped from V and 3 bases from J, the junction kept 4 bases outside the gene matches. The CDR3 contains 14 residues. Germline lookup yields CDR1 SEHNR and CDR2 FQNEAQ (reference sequence). Variable domain in full (rest from reference TRBV7-9 and TRBJ2-3): DTGVSQNPRHKITKRGQNVTFRCDPISEHNRLYWYRQTLGQGPEFLTYFQNEAQLEKSRLLSDRFSAERPKGSFSTLEIQRTEQGDSAMYLCASSYGGGTDTQYFGPGTRLTVL.

On this clonotype: A much larger clone sits a single nucleotide away, making a read error possible. V and J are TRBV4-2 and TRBJ1-2, with D unresolved. Trimming removed 2 bases at V and 4 bases at J, with 8 bases between. CDR1 is LGHNA, CDR2 YNFKEQ, per germline. CDR3 length: 13 residues. The CDR3 DNA reads TGTGCCAGCAGCCAACGCAAAGGCTATGGCTACACCTTC. Protein product: CASSQRKGYGYTF.

On this clonotype itself: The CDR3 does not end in the conserved phenylalanine or tryptophan, so this is likely a read error. J is TRBJ1-1 and V is TRBV29-1, with D hard to call. CDR3 length equals 15 residues. The V end was cut by 3 bases, the J end by 3 bases, with 17 bases between. Germline CDR1 and CDR2: SQVTM and ANQGSEA. CDR3: CSVDEGGRGDTEAFS. In DNA, the CDR3 is TGCAGCGTTGACGAGGGCGGTCGCGGGGACACTGAAGCTTTCTCT.

About this clonotype itself: A much larger clone differs by one base, so this may be a read error. V is TRBV6-6 and J is TRBJ1-1; a possible D gene is TRBD1 (5 bases). The CDR3 contains 14 residues. The V and J ends lost 6 bases and 4 bases respectively, with 15 bases between them. The germline V gene has CDR1 MNHNY and CDR2 SVGAGI (reference sequence). DNA of the CDR3: TGTGCCAGCAGCTATCAGGAGGGGAGCACTGAAGCTTTCTTT. This sequence encodes CASSYQEGSTEAFF.

In regard to this clonotype: Because the CDR3 is missing its conserved closing phenylalanine or tryptophan, this is likely a read error. The chain uses TRBV6-5 and TRBJ1-1, with unresolved D. The V end lost 4 bases, the J end lost 1 base, and 10 bases lay between the germline ends. CDR3 length: 14 residues. Germline V gene sequence: CDR1 MNHEY, CDR2 SVGAGI. The CDR3 bases are TGTGCCAGCAGTTCCCCCGGATGGAACACTGAAGCTTTCTCT. As protein: CASSSPGWNTEAFS.

Worth noting for this clonotype: A single base separates this from a much larger clone, so it may be a read error. The chain carries TRBV6-5 and TRBJ1-1; TRBD1 matches at 8 bases. This CDR3 is built from 15 residues. Trimming at V came to 5 bases and at J to 5 bases, leaving 10 bases not matched to a gene. Germline V lookup: CDR1 MNHEY, CDR2 SVGAGI. This CDR3 reads CASSSVTGVLTEAFF. The CDR3 DNA sequence: TGTGCCAGCAGTAGCGTGACAGGGGTTCTGACTGAAGCTTTCTTT.

A word on this clonotype: A read error may explain this, as a much larger clone is one base away. The rearrangement joins TRBV12-3 or TRBV12-4 to TRBJ2-1; 12 nucleotides agree with TRBD2. The CDR3 contains 15 residues. The ends lost 6 bases at V and 10 bases at J; junction bases unmatched: 10. The CDR3 nucleotides are TGTGCCAGCAGCCTTAGACTAGCGGGAGTCGCCGAGCAGTTCTTC. Translated, it gives CASSLRLAGVAEQFF.

Turning to this clonotype: One end of the junction does not line up with germline, which may come from a read error. In DNA form, the CDR3 reads TGTGCCAGCAGCGAAATCAGCGGACAGGGGGGATCACGCCTCCACTTT. This sequence encodes CASSEISGQGGSRLHF. This chain joins TRBV14 and TRBJ1-6, with 10 bases fitting TRBD1. CDR3 length: 16 amino acids. In germline, CDR1 is SGHDN, CDR2 FVKESK.

A remark on this clonotype: It may be a read error: a sequence one base away is much more abundant. The conserved closing phenylalanine or tryptophan is absent in this CDR3, likely reflecting a read error. The chain is built from TRBV7-9 and TRBJ1-1; weak D call: TRBD1 (6 bases). Germline V gene sequence: CDR1 SEHNR, CDR2 FQNEAQ (reference sequence). V was shortened by 2 bases and J by 6 bases, with 13 bases between the two germline ends. This CDR3 has 14 amino acids. CDR3 coding DNA: TGTGCCAGCAGCTTACGACTGGGGGCCGCTGAAGCTTTCATT. Amino acids: CASSLRLGAAEAFI.

This clonotype occurred many times. The genes are TRBV6-1 and TRBJ2-4; 9 nucleotides line up with TRBD1. CDR3 length: 18 amino acids. V was clipped by 3 bases and J by 0 bases; unmatched bases: 9. CDR1 is MNHNS and CDR2 is SASEGT in the germline V gene. This CDR3 reads CASSDRQGGLLAKNIQYF. CDR3 nucleotide sequence: TGTGCCAGCAGTGATAGACAGGGGGGACTTCTAGCCAAAAACATTCAGTACTTC.

The genes are TRBV29-1 and TRBJ2-5; a possible D gene is TRBD1 (5 bases). CDR1 and CDR2 from the germline V gene are SQVTM and ANQGSEA. Trimming removed 1 base at V and 4 bases at J, with 10 bases between. CDR3 size: 13 residues. The CDR3 sequence: CSVEGMGRETQYF. The DNA for the CDR3 is TGCAGCGTTGAAGGTATGGGGCGAGAGACCCAGTACTTC.

A note on this clonotype: At one end the junction does not follow the germline gene, possibly because of a read error. The chain recombines TRBV5-1 with TRBJ2-3; 8 positions match TRBD2. The length of the CDR3 is 14 residues. CDR1 is SGHRS, CDR2 YFSETQ, per germline. CDR3 coding DNA: TGCTCCAGCAGCTTGGCTAGCGGGACAGATACGCAGTATTTT. Translated: CSSSLASGTDTQYF.

As concerns this clonotype: A read error may account for a junction end that differs from germline. The chain uses TRBV28 and TRBJ2-5; D unresolved. CDR1 is MDHEN, CDR2 SYDVKM, per germline. The CDR3 loop spans 13 amino acids. The CDR3 region has the DNA TGTGTCAGCAGCCCCCGCCCTGGATGGGGCCAGTACTTC. Translation gives CVSSPRPGWGQYF.